This T cell receptor beta chain appears in the sequencing data of a study of shared clonotypes between healthy human individuals. Study results and limitations: For sorted subsets, rarefaction showed incomplete sequencing despite large depth.

Note on this clone: No antigen is known for it.

Terminally differentiated effector memory CD45RA+ cells were excluded by CCR7 positive selection of CD45RO-negative cells. Assay: immunoSEQ multiplex PCR; the TCRdb copy retains only in-frame clones and omits some. The sample holds about 590,000 clones, about 95% seen once. This clonotype originated in a woman under 40 in good health. The sequenced sample was naive CD8+ T cells sorted from blood.

The CDR3 sequence: CASSDLAGGYEQYF. For the CDR3, the DNA is TGTGCCAGCAGTGACCTAGCGGGAGGATACGAGCAGTACTTC. This sequence joins TRBV27 and TRBJ2-7; 11 bases are shared with TRBD2. The CDR3 has 14 amino acids. CDR1 and CDR2 from the germline V gene are MNHEY and SMNVEV (reference sequence). V trimming: 5 bases; J trimming: 4 bases; junction bases outside the gene matches: 4.